This T cell receptor (beta chain) was retrieved from a study of blood T cell repertoires in COVID-19. About the research overall: The origin of the acute and convalescent COVID-19 samples was the United States, Italy and Spain.

Assay used: immunoSEQ multiplex PCR; TCRdb lists only in-frame clones, some missing. The profile shows some 47,000 clones, roughly 87% of them singletons. The CDR3 is made up of 15 amino acids. CDR1 MDHEN and CDR2 SYDVKM come from the germline V gene. V lost 6 bases to trimming and J lost 0 bases, with 15 bases between them. This chain uses TRBV28 with TRBJ2-7; D perhaps matches TRBD1 (6 bases). The sequenced sample consisted of peripheral blood. This receptor was taken from a man between 60 and 75 years old with active COVID-19. CDR3 coding DNA: TGTGCCAGCAGGACAACAGGGACGAGCTCCTACGAGCAGTACTTC. Protein sequence: CASRTTGTSSYEQYF.